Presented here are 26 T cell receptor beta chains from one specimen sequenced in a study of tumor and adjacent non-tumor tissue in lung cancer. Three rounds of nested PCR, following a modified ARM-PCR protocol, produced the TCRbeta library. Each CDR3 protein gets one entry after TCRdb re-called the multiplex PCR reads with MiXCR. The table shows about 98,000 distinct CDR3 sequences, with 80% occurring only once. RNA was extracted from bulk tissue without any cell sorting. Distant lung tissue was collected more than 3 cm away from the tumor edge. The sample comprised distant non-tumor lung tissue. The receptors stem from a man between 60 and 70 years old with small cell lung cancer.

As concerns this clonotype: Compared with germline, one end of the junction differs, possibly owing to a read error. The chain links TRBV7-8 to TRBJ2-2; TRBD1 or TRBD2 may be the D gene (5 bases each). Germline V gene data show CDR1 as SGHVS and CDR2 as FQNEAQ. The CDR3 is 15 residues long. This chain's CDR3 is CASSYTRPGDEEMFF. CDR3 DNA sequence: TGCGCCAGCAGCTACACAAGACCTGGGGACGAGGAGATGTTTTTT.

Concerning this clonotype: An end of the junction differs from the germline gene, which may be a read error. CDR3 nucleotides: TGTGCCAGGCTTAGGACCAGCGGGATGTCTAAGGACTCCTACAGTGAGCAGTTCTTC. It yields the protein CARLRTSGMSKDSYSEQFF. V usage is TRBV6-2 or TRBV6-3 and J usage is TRBJ2-1; TRBD2 matches at 7 bases. Per the germline V gene, CDR1 is MNHEY and CDR2 is SVGEGT. This CDR3 region has 19 residues.

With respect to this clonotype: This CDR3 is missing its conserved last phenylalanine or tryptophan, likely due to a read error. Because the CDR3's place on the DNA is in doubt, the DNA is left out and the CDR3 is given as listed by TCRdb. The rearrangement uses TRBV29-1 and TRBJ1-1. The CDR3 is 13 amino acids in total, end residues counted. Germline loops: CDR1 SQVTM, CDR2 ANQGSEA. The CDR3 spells CSVKGPMNTEALL.

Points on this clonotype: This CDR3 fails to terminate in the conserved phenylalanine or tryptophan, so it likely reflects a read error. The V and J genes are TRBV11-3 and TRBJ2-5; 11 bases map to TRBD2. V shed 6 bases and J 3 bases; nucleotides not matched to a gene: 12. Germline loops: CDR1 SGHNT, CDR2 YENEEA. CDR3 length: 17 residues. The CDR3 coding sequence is TGTGCCAGCAGTCGTGATGACGCGGGACTAGCGGAAGAGACCCAGTACTCC. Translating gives CASSRDDAGLAEETQYS.

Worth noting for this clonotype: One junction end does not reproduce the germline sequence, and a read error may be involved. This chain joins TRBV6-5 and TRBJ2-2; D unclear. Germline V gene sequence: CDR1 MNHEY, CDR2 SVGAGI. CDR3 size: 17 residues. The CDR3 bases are TGTGCCAGCAGTTACTCGAAATCTCGGGCTCGCACCTGGGAGCTGTTTTTT. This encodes CASSYSKSRARTWELFF.

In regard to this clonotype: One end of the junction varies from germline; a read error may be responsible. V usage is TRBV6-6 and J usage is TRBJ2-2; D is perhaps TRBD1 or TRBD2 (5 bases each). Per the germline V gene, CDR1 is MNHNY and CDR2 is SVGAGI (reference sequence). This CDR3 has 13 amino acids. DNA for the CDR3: TGTGCCAACAGGACGAGTAACACCGGGGAGCTTTTTTTT. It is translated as CANRTSNTGELFF.

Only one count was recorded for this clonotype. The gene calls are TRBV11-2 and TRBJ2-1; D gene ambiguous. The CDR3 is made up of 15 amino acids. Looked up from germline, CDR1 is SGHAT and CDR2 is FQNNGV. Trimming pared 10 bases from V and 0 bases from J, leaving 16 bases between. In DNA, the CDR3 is TGTGCCAATAGCTTAGAGCCCACCTCCTACAATGAGCAGTTCTTC. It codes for CANSLEPTSYNEQFF.

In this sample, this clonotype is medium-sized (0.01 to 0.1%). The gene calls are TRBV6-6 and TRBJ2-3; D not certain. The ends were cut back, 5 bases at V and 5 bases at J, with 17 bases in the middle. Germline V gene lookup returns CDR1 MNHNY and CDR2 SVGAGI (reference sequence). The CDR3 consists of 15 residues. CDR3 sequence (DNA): TGTGCCAGCAGTAGTCACTCTGATTCAGGAGATACGCAGTATTTT. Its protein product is CASSSHSDSGDTQYF.

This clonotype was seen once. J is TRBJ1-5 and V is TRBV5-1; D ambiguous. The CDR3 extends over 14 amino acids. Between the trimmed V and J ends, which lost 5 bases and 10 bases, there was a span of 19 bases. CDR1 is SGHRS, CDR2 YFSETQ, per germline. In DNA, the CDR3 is TGCGCCAGCAGACCTCGGGAATCGGGTCATCCCCAGCATTTT. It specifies CASRPRESGHPQHF.

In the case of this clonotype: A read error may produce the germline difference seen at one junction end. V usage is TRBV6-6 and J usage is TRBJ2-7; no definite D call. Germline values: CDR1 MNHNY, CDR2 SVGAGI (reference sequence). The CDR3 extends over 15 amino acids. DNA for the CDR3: TGTGCCAGCAGTCGGGCAGGTGGCGATCTCGACGAGCAGTGCTTC. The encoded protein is CASSRAGGDLDEQCF.

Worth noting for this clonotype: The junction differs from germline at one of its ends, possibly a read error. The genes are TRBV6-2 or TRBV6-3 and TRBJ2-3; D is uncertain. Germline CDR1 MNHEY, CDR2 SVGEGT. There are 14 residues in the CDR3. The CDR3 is CASCYTSPIDTQYF. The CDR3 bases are TGTGCCAGCTGTTACACTTCGCCCATAGATACGCAGTATTTT.

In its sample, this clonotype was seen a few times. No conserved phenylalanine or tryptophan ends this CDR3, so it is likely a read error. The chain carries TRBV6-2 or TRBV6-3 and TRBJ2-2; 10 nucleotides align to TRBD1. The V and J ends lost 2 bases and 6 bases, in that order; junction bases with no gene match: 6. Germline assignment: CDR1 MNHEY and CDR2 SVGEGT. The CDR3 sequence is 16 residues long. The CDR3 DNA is TGTGCCAGCAGTTACGCGGGACAGGGGACTGCCGGGGAGCTGTTTTCT. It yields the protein CASSYAGQGTAGELFS.

The CDR3 DNA sequence: TGTGCCAGCAGTTCCCACCGTGGACTGGAGGAGGAGACCCAGTACTTC. As protein: CASSSHRGLEEETQYF. This chain connects TRBV6-5 to TRBJ2-5, with TRBD2 as a possible D gene (5 bases). V was trimmed by 4 bases and J by 5 bases, leaving 20 bases between them. The CDR3 is made up of 16 amino acids. Germline values: CDR1 MNHEY, CDR2 SVGAGI.

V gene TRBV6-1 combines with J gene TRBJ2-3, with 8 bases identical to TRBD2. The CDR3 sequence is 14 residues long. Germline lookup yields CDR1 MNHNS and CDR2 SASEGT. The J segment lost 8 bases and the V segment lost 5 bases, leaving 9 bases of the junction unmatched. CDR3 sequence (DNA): TGTGCCAGCAGTCCGTCTTCCAGCGGGGGTACGCAGTATTTT. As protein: CASSPSSSGGTQYF.

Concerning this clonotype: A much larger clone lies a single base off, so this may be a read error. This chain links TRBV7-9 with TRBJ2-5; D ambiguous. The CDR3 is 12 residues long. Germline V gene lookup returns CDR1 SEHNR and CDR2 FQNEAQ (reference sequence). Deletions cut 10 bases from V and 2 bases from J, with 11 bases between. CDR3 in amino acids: CANTPVQETQYF. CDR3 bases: TGTGCCAACACTCCAGTGCAAGAGACCCAGTACTTC.

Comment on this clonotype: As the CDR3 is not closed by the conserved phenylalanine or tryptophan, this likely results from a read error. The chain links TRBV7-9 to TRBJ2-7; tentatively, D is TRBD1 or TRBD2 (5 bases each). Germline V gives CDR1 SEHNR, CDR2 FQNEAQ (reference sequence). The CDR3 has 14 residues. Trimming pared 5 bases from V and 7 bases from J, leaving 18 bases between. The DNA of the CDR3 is TGTGCCAGCAGCCCCGTAGGGGAGAGCCTAGAGCAGTACTTA. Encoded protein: CASSPVGESLEQYL.

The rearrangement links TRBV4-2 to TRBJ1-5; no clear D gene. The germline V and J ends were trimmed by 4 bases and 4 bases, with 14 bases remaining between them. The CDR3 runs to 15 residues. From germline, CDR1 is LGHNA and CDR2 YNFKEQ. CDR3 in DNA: TGTGCCAGCAGCCCCCGGTACAACAGTAATCAGCCCCAGCATTTT. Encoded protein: CASSPRYNSNQPQHF.

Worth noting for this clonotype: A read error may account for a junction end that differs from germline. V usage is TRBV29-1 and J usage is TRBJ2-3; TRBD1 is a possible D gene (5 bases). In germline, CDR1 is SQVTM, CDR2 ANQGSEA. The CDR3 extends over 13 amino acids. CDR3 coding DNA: TGCAGCGTTGCAACAGGAATGGCAGATGCGCAGTATTTT. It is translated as CSVATGMADAQYF.

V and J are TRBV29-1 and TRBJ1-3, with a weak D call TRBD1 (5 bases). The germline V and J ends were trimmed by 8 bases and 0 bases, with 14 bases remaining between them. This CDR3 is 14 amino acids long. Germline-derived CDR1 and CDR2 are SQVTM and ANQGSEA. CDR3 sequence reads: CSIQAAYSGNTIYF. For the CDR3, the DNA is TGCAGCATACAGGCTGCCTACTCTGGAAACACCATATATTTT. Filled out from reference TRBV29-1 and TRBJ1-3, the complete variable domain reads SAVISQKPSRDICQRGTSLTIQCQVDSQVTMMFWYRQQPGQSLTLIATANQGSEATYESGFVIDKFPISRPNLTFSTLTVSNMSPEDSSIYLCSIQAAYSGNTIYFGEGSWLTVV.

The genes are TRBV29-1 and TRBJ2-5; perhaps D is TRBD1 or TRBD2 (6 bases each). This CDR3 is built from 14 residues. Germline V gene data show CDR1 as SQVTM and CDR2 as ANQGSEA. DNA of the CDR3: TGCTGCGCCGGGAATGGGGGGCCGATGGAGACCCAGTACTTC. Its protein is CCAGNGGPMETQYF.

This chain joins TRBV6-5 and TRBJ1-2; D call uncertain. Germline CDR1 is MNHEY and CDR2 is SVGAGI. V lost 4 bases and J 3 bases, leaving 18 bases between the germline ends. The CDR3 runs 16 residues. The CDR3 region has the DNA TGTGCCAGCAGTTGTTCACTAGGAGTTGGGGACTATGGCTACACCTTC. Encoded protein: CASSCSLGVGDYGYTF.

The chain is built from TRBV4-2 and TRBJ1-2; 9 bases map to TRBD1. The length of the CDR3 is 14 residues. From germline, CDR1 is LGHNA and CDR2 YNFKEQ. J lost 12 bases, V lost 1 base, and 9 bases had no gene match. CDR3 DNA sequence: TGTGCCAGCAGCCAAGGGACAGGGGACTATGTCAACACCTTC. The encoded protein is CASSQGTGDYVNTF.

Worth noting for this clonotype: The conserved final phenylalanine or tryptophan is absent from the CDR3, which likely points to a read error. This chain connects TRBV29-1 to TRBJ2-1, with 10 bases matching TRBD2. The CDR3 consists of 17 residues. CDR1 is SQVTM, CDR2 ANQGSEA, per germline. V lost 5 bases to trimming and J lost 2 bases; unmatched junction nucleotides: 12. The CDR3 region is CSVYERTSGPTYNEQFL. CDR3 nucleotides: TGCAGCGTTTATGAGAGGACTAGCGGCCCTACCTACAATGAGCAGTTCTTA.

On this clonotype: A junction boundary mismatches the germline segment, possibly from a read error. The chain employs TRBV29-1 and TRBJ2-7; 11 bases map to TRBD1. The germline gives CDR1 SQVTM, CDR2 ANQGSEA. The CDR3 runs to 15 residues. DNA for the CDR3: TGCAGAGTGGGAACTTCCGGGACAGGGGGTGACGAACAGTACTTC. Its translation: CRVGTSGTGGDEQYF.

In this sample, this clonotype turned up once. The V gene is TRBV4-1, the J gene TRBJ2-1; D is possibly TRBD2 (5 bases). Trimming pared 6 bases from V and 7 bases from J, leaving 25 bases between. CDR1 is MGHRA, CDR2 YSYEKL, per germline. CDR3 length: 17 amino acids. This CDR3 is CASSRPDGEEGKNEQFF. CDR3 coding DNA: TGCGCCAGCAGTCGCCCGGACGGGGAAGAGGGCAAAAATGAGCAGTTCTTC.

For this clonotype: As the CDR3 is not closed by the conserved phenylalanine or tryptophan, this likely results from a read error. For the CDR3, the DNA is TGCAGTGCTAGCACCAGCGGGACTACGTACAATGAGCAGTTCTTG. This sequence encodes CSASTSGTTYNEQFL. The J gene is TRBJ2-1, the V gene TRBV20-1; 7 positions match TRBD2. Germline V gives CDR1 DFQATT, CDR2 SNEGSKA (reference sequence). CDR3 length equals 15 residues. V lost 3 bases, J lost 4 bases, and 9 bases stayed unmatched.